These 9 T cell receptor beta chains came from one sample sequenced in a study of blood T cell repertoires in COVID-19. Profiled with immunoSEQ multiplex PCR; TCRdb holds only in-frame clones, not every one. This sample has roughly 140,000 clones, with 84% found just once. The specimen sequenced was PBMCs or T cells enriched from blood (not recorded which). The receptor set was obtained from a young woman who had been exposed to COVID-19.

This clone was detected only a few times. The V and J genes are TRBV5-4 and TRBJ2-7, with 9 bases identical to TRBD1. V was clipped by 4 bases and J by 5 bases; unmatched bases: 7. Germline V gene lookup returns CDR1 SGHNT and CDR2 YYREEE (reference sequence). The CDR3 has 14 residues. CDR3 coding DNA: TGTGCCAGCAGCGGGGGGGACAGGGAAGACGAGCAGTACTTC. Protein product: CASSGGDREDEQYF.

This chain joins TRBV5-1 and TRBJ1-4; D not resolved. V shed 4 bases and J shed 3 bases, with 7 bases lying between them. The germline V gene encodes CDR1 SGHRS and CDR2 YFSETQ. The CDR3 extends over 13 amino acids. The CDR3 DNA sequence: TGCGCCAGCAGCCAGGTAGCTAATGAAAAACTGTTTTTT. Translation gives CASSQVANEKLFF.

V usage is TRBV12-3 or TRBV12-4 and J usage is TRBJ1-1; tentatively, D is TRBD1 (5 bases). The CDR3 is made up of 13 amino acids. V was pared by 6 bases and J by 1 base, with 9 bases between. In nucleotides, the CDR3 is TGTGCCAGCAGCCTACAGGAGAACACTGAAGCTTTCTTT. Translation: CASSLQENTEAFF.

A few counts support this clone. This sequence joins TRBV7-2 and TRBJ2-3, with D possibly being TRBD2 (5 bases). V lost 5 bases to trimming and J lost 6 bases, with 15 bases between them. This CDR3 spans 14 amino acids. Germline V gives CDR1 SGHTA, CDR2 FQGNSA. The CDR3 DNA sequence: TGTGCCAGCAGCCCCGGCTGGGCGGGCGATACGCAGTATTTT. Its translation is CASSPGWAGDTQYF.

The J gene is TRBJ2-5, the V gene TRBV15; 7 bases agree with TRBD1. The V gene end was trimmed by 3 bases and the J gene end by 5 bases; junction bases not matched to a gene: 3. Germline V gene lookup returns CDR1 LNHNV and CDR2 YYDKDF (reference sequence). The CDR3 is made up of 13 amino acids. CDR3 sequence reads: CATSRGQKETQYF. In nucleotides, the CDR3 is TGTGCCACCAGCAGGGGACAGAAGGAGACCCAGTACTTC. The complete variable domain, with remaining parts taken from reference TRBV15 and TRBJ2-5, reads DAMVIQNPRYQVTQFGKPVTLSCSQTLNHNVMYWYQQKSSQAPKLLFHYYDKDFNNEADTPDNFQSRRPNTSFCFLDIRSPGLGDTAMYLCATSRGQKETQYFGPGTRLLVL.

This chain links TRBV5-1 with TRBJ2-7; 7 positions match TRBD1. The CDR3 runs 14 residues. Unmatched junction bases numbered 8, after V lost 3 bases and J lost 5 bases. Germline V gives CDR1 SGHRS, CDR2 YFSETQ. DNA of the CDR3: TGCGCCAGCAGCTCCTTACTAACAGGGGACGAGCAGTACTTC. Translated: CASSSLLTGDEQYF.

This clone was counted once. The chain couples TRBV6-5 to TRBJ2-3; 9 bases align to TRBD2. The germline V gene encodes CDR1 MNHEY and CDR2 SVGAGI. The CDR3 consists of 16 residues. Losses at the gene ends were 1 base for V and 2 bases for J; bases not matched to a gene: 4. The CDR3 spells CASSYWLAGPTDTQYF. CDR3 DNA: TGTGCCAGCAGTTACTGGCTAGCGGGACCCACAGATACGCAGTATTTT.

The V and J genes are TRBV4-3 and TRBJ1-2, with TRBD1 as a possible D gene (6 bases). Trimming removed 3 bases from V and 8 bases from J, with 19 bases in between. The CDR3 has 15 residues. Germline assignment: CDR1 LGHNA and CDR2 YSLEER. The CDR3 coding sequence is TGCGCCAGCAGCCAGGGAACAGGGAATCCTATGGGCTACACCTTC. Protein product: CASSQGTGNPMGYTF.

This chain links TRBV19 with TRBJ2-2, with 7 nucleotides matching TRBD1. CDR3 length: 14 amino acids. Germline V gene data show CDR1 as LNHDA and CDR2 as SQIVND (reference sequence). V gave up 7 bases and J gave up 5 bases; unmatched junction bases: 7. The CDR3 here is CASIGGARTGELFF. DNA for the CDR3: TGTGCCAGTATAGGGGGCGCAAGGACCGGGGAGCTGTTTTTT.